One TCR beta chain is described in this entry. CDR3 size: 18 residues. V shed 2 bases and J 1 base; nucleotides not matched to a gene: 6. CDR1 LGHNA and CDR2 YNFKEQ come from the germline V gene. This sample is part of a study of identical twins. TCRdb re-analysed the 5' RACE reads in MiXCR, keeping a single row per CDR3 protein. This sample has under 900,000 distinct CDR3 sequences; about 20% occur once, and the top ten carry under 15%. This sample was also put to use in a study of T cells expressing NK-cell markers.

The receptor was isolated from a young woman in good health. The sequencing input was PBMCs. The chain combines TRBV4-2 with TRBJ2-3; 13 bases fit TRBD2. CDR3 sequence (DNA): TGTGCCAGCAGCCAAATAACTAGCGGGAGGGCCGGCACAGATACGCAGTATTTT. As protein: CASSQITSGRAGTDTQYF.